The present T cell receptor (beta chain) was sequenced within a study of cytomegalovirus exposure and HLA in healthy donors. On the study more broadly: About 77 million unique TCRs from HLA-typed donors made up an early data release.

This CDR3 spans 17 amino acids. The germline V gene encodes CDR1 LNHDA and CDR2 SQIVND (reference sequence). The junction had 8 bases not matched to a gene; V was cut back by 8 bases and J by 0 bases. Use of 60 Vbeta and 13 Jbeta primers characterized the PCR. Using immunoSEQ multiplex PCR, the repertoire was profiled, and TCRdb retains in-frame clones only, with some absent. This sample yields roughly 63,000 clones, of which roughly 75% are seen a single time; 20% to 25% belongs to the top ten. Notes on the study in general: Rates of TCR association differed by HLA locus in a later analysis, with DRB1 highest and HLA-C lowest. Cytomegalovirus status was reportedly diagnosed by the classifier with high sensitivity and specificity.

Points on this clone: The antigen remains unidentified.

V gene TRBV19 combines with J gene TRBJ2-6; 9 nucleotides align to TRBD1. The TCR comes from a woman in her forties in good health and CMV-seropositive. Sequencing was performed on PBMCs. The CDR3 nucleotides are TGTGCCAGTGCTCCGGGACAGGGATTCTCTGGGGCCAACGTCCTGACTTTC. Protein sequence: CASAPGQGFSGANVLTF.